This note documents a single TCR beta chain sequence. Its target is unknown. This record comes from a study of STAT5B mutations in CD4+ large granular lymphocyte leukemia. Study-wide findings and caveats: 8/27 top patient clones versus 2/35 control clones were TRBV06-family.

The survey-level immunoSEQ assay was used. Sequencing was performed with immunoSEQ multiplex PCR; in TCRdb, only in-frame clones are kept and a portion is missing. Of under 35,000 clones in the sample, more than 65% were seen once. The CDR3 spans 15 residues. From germline, CDR1 is MNHEY and CDR2 SVGAGI. V was clipped by 5 bases and J by 1 base, with 12 bases between them. The TCR was taken from a human donor in good health. J is TRBJ2-1 and V is TRBV6-5; D not resolved. Sequencing was done on a sample of CD4+ T cells from blood buffy coats. CDR3 amino acids: CASSPKPVSYNEQFF. For the CDR3, the DNA is TGTGCCAGCAGTCCAAAGCCGGTTTCCTACAATGAGCAGTTCTTC.